The source of this T cell receptor beta chain is a study of CD8+ T cells in alopecia areata. Findings and limits, study-wide: Higher clonality was seen in lesional scalp than in normal scalp, especially in alopecia totalis/universalis. TCRs were shared less clearly across patients than in mice, possibly for HLA-related reasons.

This clone was detected a few times. The antigen remains undetermined. Following extraction, RNA underwent reverse transcription to cDNA, which served as the sequencing template. TCRdb keeps only in-frame clones here, not all; method: immunoSEQ multiplex PCR. The table has 140,000 to 150,000 clones, roughly 62% seen once. Using a FACSAria, the CD4+ and CD8+ T cells were sorted from the PBMCs. The length of the CDR3 is 14 residues. CDR1 SGHRS and CDR2 YFSETQ come from the germline V gene. The ends were cut back, 0 bases at V and 1 base at J, with 7 bases in the middle. J is TRBJ2-5 and V is TRBV5-1; tentatively, D is TRBD1 (5 bases). The receptor was derived from a human donor with alopecia areata. The starting material was CD4+ T cells sorted from blood, obtained at week 0. Written as DNA, the CDR3 is TGCGCCAGCAGCTTGGGACAGCCCCAAGAGACCCAGTACTTC. It codes for CASSLGQPQETQYF.